A single sample gave rise to the 23 T cell receptor beta chains below, sequenced in a study of OX40 agonist ivuxolimab in advanced cancers. This table comes from immunoSEQ multiplex PCR, and its TCRdb copy is limited to in-frame clones, with some not included. This table holds 82,000 or so clones, 92% found once. Specimen: CD4+ or CD8+ T cells sorted from blood, collected in a trial of the OX40 agonist ivuxolimab. These receptor sequences come from an adult with an advanced solid tumor such as melanoma, head and neck, liver or kidney cancer.

This chain joins TRBV27 and TRBJ1-2; maybe TRBD1 (6 bases). There are 15 residues in the CDR3. Trimming left V 10 bases short and J 5 bases short, with 23 bases between. Germline CDR1 is MNHEY and CDR2 is SMNVEV (reference sequence). CDR3 sequence (DNA): TGTGCCACCAAGCTAGATAACAGGGAGTGGTATGGCTACACCTTC. It is translated as CATKLDNREWYGYTF.

The V call is TRBV30, the J call TRBJ1-2, with D possibly TRBD1 on 5 matching bases. Trimming shortened V by 0 bases and J by 12 bases, and 14 bases separated the two germline ends. Germline CDR1 is GTSNPN and CDR2 is SVGIG (reference sequence). The CDR3 extends over 12 amino acids. The CDR3 DNA follows: TGTGCCTGGAGTGTACAAGACGGGGCTAACACCTTC. Translated, it gives CAWSVQDGANTF.

This chain links TRBV7-8 with TRBJ2-1, with a tentative D call TRBD1 (5 bases). V was shortened by 5 bases and J by 16 bases, with 18 bases between the two germline ends. This CDR3 spans 12 amino acids. Germline-derived CDR1 and CDR2 are SGHVS and FQNEAQ. The CDR3 protein is CASSTNDGHKFF. In DNA, the CDR3 is TGTGCCAGCAGCACCAATGACGGACACAAATTCTTC.

Of note for this clone: The junction and the germline gene differ at one end; a read error may be behind it. The chain joins TRBV7-7 to TRBJ2-6; D gene ambiguous. The germline V gene encodes CDR1 SSHAT and CDR2 FNYEAQ (reference sequence). The CDR3 has 15 residues. This chain's CDR3 is CASSLGTSGANVLTF. CDR3 bases: TGTGCTAGCAGCCTCGGTACCTCTGGGGCCAACGTCCTGACTTTC.

This clone was counted a few times. This chain joins TRBV5-1 and TRBJ1-2, with a possible D match to TRBD1 (6 bases). The CDR3 loop spans 12 amino acids. Germline values: CDR1 SGHRS, CDR2 YFSETQ. Trimming pared 4 bases from V and 4 bases from J, leaving 8 bases between. The DNA of the CDR3 is TGCGCCAGCAGCCAGGACAGCTATGGCTACACCTTC. This encodes CASSQDSYGYTF.

The CDR3 is CASSETDKNYGYTF. Written as DNA, the CDR3 is TGTGCCAGCAGTGAAACAGACAAAAACTATGGCTACACCTTC. The genes are TRBV6-1 and TRBJ1-2; D unresolved. Germline assignment: CDR1 MNHNS and CDR2 SASEGT. The CDR3 covers 14 residues. Trimming left V 2 bases short and J 2 bases short, with 9 bases between.

The chain has TRBV9 and TRBJ2-7; unclear D gene. Trimming removed 4 bases at V and 7 bases at J, with 6 bases between. Germline V gene sequence: CDR1 SGDLS, CDR2 YYNGEE. The CDR3 consists of 10 residues. CDR3 in DNA: TGTGCCAGCAGCCGGACGGAGCAGTACTTC. The encoded protein is CASSRTEQYF.

The chain links TRBV6-5 to TRBJ1-4; a possible D gene is TRBD1 (5 bases). V was clipped by 6 bases and J by 7 bases, with 18 bases between them. The V gene's germline CDR1 is MNHEY and CDR2 SVGAGI. The CDR3 consists of 15 residues. CDR3 in DNA: TGTGCCAGCAGCCCGGGTATGGGGCGAGGTGAAAAACTGTTTTTT. Residues: CASSPGMGRGEKLFF.

This clone was seen a single time. The genes are TRBV4-1 and TRBJ1-1, with no clear D. The CDR3 length is 16 residues. CDR1 is MGHRA, CDR2 YSYEKL, per germline. Trimming took 0 bases from V and 6 from J, leaving 17 bases between them. CDR3 nucleotides: TGCGCCAGCAGCCAAGAGGACGAGGGTATGTTGGCTGAAGCTTTCTTT. It is translated as CASSQEDEGMLAEAFF.

This sequence joins TRBV6-1 and TRBJ2-3; unclear D gene. The V and J ends lost 6 bases and 1 base respectively, with 11 bases between them. The germline V gene has CDR1 MNHNS and CDR2 SASEGT. This CDR3 is 14 amino acids long. CDR3 protein: CASRVDGGTDTQYF. The CDR3 DNA reads as TGTGCCAGCAGGGTGGATGGCGGCACAGATACGCAGTATTTT.

This clone was picked up one time. The chain recombines TRBV2 with TRBJ2-3, with TRBD2 matching 7 bases. The CDR3 totals 12 residues. CDR1 and CDR2 (germline): SNHLY, FYNNEI. V shed 7 bases, J shed 4 bases, and the junction held 2 bases outside the gene matches. The CDR3 bases are TGTGCCAGCAAGGCGGGAGCAGATACGCAGTATTTT. It encodes CASKAGADTQYF.

V is TRBV29-1 and J is TRBJ2-6, with D uncertain. Germline assignment: CDR1 SQVTM and CDR2 ANQGSEA. The CDR3 totals 13 residues. V lost 5 bases and J lost 0, with 5 bases in between. For the CDR3, the DNA is TGCAGCGTTCGGATCTCTGGGGCCAACGTCCTGACTTTC. It codes for CSVRISGANVLTF. Filled out from reference TRBV29-1 and TRBJ2-6, the complete variable domain reads SAVISQKPSRDICQRGTSLTIQCQVDSQVTMMFWYRQQPGQSLTLIATANQGSEATYESGFVIDKFPISRPNLTFSTLTVSNMSPEDSSIYLCSVRISGANVLTFGAGSRLTVL.

The CDR3 is CASSLGQANTGELFF. CDR3 DNA: TGTGCCAGCAGTCTGGGACAGGCGAACACCGGGGAGCTGTTTTTT. The chain employs TRBV6-1 and TRBJ2-2; the match to TRBD1 covers 8 bases. This CDR3 comprises 15 residues. Germline V lookup: CDR1 MNHNS, CDR2 SASEGT. With 5 bases clipped from V and 0 bases from J, the junction kept 2 bases outside the gene matches.

V usage is TRBV15 and J usage is TRBJ1-6, with D perhaps matching TRBD1 (6 bases). The germline V and J ends were trimmed by 5 bases and 7 bases, with 12 bases remaining between them. CDR3 length: 14 amino acids. CDR1 and CDR2 (germline): LNHNV, YYDKDF (reference sequence). CDR3 DNA sequence: TGTGCCACCAGCGTCTACAGGGCAAATTCACCCCTCCACTTT. This codes for CATSVYRANSPLHF.

The chain employs TRBV5-1 and TRBJ2-5; a weak D match, TRBD1 (5 bases). Germline loops: CDR1 SGHRS, CDR2 YFSETQ. The CDR3 has 16 residues. Trimming pared 5 bases from V and 2 bases from J, leaving 19 bases between. The CDR3 region is CASRPPEQVLQETQYF. The CDR3 DNA follows: TGCGCCAGCAGACCCCCCGAACAGGTCTTACAAGAGACCCAGTACTTC.

CDR3 DNA: TGTGCCAGCAGTTACTCCTTCAGGTCAAGGGGCTATGGCTACACCTTC. Its translation: CASSYSFRSRGYGYTF. The V and J genes are TRBV6-5 and TRBJ1-2; the D gene is possibly TRBD1 (5 bases). The V gene's germline CDR1 is MNHEY and CDR2 SVGAGI. V was trimmed by 0 bases and J by 4 bases, leaving 15 bases between them. The CDR3 consists of 16 residues.

The rearrangement uses TRBV10-3 and TRBJ2-3; 11 nucleotides line up with TRBD2. Trimming at V came to 6 bases and at J to 0 bases, leaving 2 bases not matched to a gene. CDR1 and CDR2 from the germline V gene are ENHRY and SYGVKD. The CDR3 totals 15 residues. In DNA form, the CDR3 reads TGTGCCATCAGCTCTAGCGGGGGGAGCACAGATACGCAGTATTTT. This translates into CAISSSGGSTDTQYF.

V usage is TRBV11-3 and J usage is TRBJ2-5; possibly TRBD1 for D (6 bases). Trimming cost V 5 bases and J 9 bases, with 22 bases left between them. CDR1 is SGHNT, CDR2 YENEEA, per germline. CDR3 size: 15 residues. Here the CDR3 DNA reads TGTGCCAGCAGCCGGTCGACAGGAGGCTCCGGGGCCCAGTACTTC. Its protein product is CASSRSTGGSGAQYF. The full variable domain, rest sourced from reference TRBV11-3 and TRBJ2-5, is EAGVVQSPRYKIIEKKQPVAFWCNPISGHNTLYWYLQNLGQGPELLIRYENEEAVDDSQLPKDRFSAERLKGVDSTLKIQPAELGDSAVYLCASSRSTGGSGAQYFGPGTRLLVL.

This sequence joins TRBV2 and TRBJ2-1; the D gene is possibly TRBD1 (5 bases). V lost 2 bases to trimming and J lost 7 bases, with 9 bases between them. Per the germline V gene, CDR1 is SNHLY and CDR2 is FYNNEI. The CDR3 contains 13 residues. The CDR3 reads CASSEQGINEQFF. CDR3 DNA sequence: TGTGCCAGCAGTGAACAGGGAATTAATGAGCAGTTCTTC.

V and J are TRBV6-1 and TRBJ2-5, with D maybe TRBD2 (7 bases). The germline gives CDR1 MNHNS, CDR2 SASEGT. Trimming removed 6 bases from V and 4 bases from J, with 12 bases in between. The CDR3 is 13 residues long. CDR3 region: CASRGGLGETQYF. CDR3 DNA: TGTGCCAGCAGGGGGGGGCTTGGAGAGACCCAGTACTTC.

This clone was counted a single time. In nucleotides, the CDR3 is TGTGCCAGCAGTGGGACAGGGCAAGAGACCCAGTACTTC. Translated: CASSGTGQETQYF. V gene TRBV2 combines with J gene TRBJ2-5; 8 bases agree with TRBD1. V shed 4 bases and J 2 bases; nucleotides not matched to a gene: 0. CDR1 and CDR2 (germline): SNHLY, FYNNEI. The CDR3 has 13 residues.

This chain connects TRBV10-1 to TRBJ2-1; D ambiguous. The V and J ends lost 3 bases and 6 bases respectively, with 9 bases between them. The CDR3 contains 13 residues. Germline V CDR1 and CDR2: WNHNN, SYGVQD (reference sequence). Here the CDR3 reads CASSEGWLNEQFF. CDR3 nucleotides: TGCGCCAGCAGTGAAGGTTGGCTCAATGAGCAGTTCTTC.

The J gene is TRBJ1-1, the V gene TRBV18; D is uncertain. There are 16 residues in the CDR3. Germline CDR1 reads KGHSH; CDR2 reads LQKENI. V was clipped by 1 base and J by 1 base, with 13 bases between them. Written as DNA, the CDR3 is TGTGCCAGCTCACCACTACCCGCGGACGGGAACACTGAAGCTTTCTTT. The encoded protein is CASSPLPADGNTEAFF. Together with reference TRBV18 and TRBJ1-1, the CDR3 gives the full variable domain: NAGVMQNPRHLVRRRGQEARLRCSPMKGHSHVYWYRQLPEEGLKFMVYLQKENIIDESGMPKERFSAEFPKEGPSILRIQQVVRGDSAAYFCASSPLPADGNTEAFFGQGTRLTVV.